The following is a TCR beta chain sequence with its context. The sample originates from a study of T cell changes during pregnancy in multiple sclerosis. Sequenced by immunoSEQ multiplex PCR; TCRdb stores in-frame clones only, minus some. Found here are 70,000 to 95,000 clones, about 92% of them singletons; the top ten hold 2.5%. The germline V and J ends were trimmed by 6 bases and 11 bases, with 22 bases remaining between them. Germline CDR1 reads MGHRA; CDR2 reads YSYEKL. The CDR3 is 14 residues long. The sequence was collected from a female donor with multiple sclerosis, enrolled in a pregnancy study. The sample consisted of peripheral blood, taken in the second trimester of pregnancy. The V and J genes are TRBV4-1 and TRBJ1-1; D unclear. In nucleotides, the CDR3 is TGCGCCAGCAGTCACGGTCCATTGGCAGAGCGGGCTTTCTTT. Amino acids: CASSHGPLAERAFF.